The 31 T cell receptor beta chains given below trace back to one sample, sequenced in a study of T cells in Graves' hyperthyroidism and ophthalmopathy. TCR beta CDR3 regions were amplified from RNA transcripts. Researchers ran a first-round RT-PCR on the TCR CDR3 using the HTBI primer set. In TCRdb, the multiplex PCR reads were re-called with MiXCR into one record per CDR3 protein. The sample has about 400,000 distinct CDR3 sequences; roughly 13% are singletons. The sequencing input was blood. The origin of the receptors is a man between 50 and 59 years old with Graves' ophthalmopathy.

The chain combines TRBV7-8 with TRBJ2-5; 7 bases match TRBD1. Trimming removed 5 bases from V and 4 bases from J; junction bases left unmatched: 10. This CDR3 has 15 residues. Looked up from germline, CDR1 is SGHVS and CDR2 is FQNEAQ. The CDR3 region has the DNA TGTGCCAGCAGCCCGACAGGGATGAGCCGAGAGACCCAGTACTTC. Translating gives CASSPTGMSRETQYF.

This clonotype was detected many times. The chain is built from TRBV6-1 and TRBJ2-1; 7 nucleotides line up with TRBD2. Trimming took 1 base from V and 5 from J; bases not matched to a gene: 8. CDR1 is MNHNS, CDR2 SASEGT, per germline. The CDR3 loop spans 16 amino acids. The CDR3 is CASSEVAGLPNNEQFF. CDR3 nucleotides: TGTGCCAGCAGTGAAGTAGCGGGCCTACCCAACAATGAGCAGTTCTTC.

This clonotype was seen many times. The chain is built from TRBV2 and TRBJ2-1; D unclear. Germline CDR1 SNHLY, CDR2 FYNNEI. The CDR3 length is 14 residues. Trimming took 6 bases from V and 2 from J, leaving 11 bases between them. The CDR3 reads CASRWEEAYNEQFF. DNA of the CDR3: TGTGCCAGCAGGTGGGAAGAGGCCTACAATGAGCAGTTCTTC.

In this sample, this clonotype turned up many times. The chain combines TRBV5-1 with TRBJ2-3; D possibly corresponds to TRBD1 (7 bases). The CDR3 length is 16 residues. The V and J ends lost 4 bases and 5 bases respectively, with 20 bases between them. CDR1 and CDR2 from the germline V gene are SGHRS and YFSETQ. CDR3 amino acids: CASSPVEGASLDTQYF. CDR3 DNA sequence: TGCGCCAGCAGCCCCGTGGAGGGGGCATCGTTAGATACGCAGTATTTT.

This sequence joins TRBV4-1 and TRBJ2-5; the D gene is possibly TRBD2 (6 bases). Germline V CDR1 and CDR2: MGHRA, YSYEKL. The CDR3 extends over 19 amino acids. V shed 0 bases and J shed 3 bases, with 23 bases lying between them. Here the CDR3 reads CASSQEPLLAPGEKETQYF. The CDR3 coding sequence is TGCGCCAGCAGCCAAGAGCCCCTACTAGCCCCGGGAGAGAAAGAGACCCAGTACTTC.

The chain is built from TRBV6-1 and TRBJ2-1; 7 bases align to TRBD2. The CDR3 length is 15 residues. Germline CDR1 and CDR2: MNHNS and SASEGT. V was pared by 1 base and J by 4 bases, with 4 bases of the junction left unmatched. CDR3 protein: CASSEDLGLYNEQFF. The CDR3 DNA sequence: TGTGCCAGCAGTGAAGATTTGGGACTATACAATGAGCAGTTCTTC.

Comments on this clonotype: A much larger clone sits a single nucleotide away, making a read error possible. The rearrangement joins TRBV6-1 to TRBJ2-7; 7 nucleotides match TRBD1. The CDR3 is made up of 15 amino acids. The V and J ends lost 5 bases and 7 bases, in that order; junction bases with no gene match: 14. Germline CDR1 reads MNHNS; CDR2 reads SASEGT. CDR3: CASSTRDRVSNEQYF. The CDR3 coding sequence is TGTGCCAGCAGTACCAGAGACAGGGTTAGCAATGAGCAGTACTTC.

CDR3 in amino acids: CASSLGQGHGELFF. The CDR3 region has the DNA TGCGCCAGCAGCTTGGGCCAGGGGCACGGGGAGCTGTTTTTT. The genes are TRBV5-1 and TRBJ2-2, with D possibly matching TRBD1 (6 bases). The CDR3 loop spans 14 amino acids. Between the trimmed V and J ends, which lost 0 bases and 7 bases, there was a span of 10 bases. Per germline, CDR1 SGHRS and CDR2 YFSETQ.

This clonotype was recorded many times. In nucleotides, the CDR3 is TGTGCCAGCAGCGTAGCGGCTAGCTCCTACAATGAGCAGTTCTTC. It translates to CASSVAASSYNEQFF. This sequence joins TRBV3-1 and TRBJ2-1; TRBD2 is a possible D gene (6 bases). CDR1 and CDR2 from the germline V gene are LGHDT and YNNKEL (reference sequence). The CDR3 totals 15 residues. Trimming removed 5 bases at V and 0 bases at J, with 11 bases between.

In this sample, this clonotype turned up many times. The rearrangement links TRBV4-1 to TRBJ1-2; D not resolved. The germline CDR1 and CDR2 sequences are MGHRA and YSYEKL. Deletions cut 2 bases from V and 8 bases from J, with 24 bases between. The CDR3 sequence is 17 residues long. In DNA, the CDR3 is TGCGCCAGCAGCCAACAACCTTACGACGAGCGGTCTGGGGGCTACACCTTC. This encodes CASSQQPYDERSGGYTF.

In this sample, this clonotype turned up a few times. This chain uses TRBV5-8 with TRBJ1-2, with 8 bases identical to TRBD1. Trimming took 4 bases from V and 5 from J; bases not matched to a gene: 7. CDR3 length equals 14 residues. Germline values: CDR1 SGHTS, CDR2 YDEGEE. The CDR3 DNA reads TGTGCCAGCAGCATGACAGGGGTTGAATATGGCTACACCTTC. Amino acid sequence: CASSMTGVEYGYTF.

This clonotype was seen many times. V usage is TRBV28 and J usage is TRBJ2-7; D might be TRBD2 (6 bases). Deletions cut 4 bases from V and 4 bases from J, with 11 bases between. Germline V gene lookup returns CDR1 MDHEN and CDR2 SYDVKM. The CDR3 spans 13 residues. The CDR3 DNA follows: TGTGCCAGCAGTTCAGTGGACTATTACGAGCAGTACTTC. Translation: CASSSVDYYEQYF.

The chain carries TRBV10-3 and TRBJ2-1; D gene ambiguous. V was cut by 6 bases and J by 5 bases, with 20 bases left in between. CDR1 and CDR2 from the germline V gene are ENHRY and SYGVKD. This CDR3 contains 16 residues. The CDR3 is CAISPNLASQDNEQFF. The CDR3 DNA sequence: TGTGCCATCAGCCCGAATTTGGCCTCACAAGACAATGAGCAGTTCTTC.

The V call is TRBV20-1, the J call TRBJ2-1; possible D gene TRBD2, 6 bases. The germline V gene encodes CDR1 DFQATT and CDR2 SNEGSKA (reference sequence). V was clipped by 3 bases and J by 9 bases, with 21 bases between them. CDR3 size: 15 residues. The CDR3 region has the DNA TGCAGTGCTAGCGGGAGCTTCCTTGGGATGGTTGAGCAGTTCTTC. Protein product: CSASGSFLGMVEQFF.

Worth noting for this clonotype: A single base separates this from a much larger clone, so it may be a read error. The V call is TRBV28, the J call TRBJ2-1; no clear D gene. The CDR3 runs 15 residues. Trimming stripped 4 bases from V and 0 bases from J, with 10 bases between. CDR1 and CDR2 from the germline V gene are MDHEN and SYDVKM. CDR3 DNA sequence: TGTGCCAGCAGTTCGGTCCCTAGCTCCTACAATGAGCAGTTCTTC. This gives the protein CASSSVPSSYNEQFF.

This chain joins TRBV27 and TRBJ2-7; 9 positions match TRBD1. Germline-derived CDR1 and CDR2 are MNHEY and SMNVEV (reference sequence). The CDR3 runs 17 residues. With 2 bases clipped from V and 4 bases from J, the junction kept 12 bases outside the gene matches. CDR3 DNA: TGTGCCAGCAGTTTAAAACCTCCTGGACAGGGGCCTTACGAGCAGTACTTC. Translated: CASSLKPPGQGPYEQYF.

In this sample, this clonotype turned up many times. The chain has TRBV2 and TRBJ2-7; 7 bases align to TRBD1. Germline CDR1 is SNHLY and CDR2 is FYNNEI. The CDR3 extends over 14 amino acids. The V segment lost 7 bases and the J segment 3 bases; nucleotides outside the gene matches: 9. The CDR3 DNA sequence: TGTGCCAGCAAGAGAGAGACAGGGTACTACGAGCAGTACTTC. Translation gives CASKRETGYYEQYF.

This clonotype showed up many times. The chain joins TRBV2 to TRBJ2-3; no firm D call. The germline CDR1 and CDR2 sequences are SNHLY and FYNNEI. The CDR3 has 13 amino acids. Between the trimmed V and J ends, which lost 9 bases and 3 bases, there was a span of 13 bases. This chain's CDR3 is CARTGEGTDTQYF. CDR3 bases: TGTGCCAGGACCGGCGAAGGGACAGATACGCAGTATTTT.

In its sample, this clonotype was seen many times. The CDR3 loop is CASSQDWGSDEQYF. The CDR3 DNA reads TGTGCCAGCAGCCAAGATTGGGGTAGCGACGAGCAGTACTTC. The chain carries TRBV3-1 and TRBJ2-7; D perhaps matches TRBD2 (5 bases). The V gene's germline CDR1 is LGHDT and CDR2 YNNKEL (reference sequence). The CDR3 extends over 14 amino acids. The ends were cut back, 0 bases at V and 5 bases at J, with 11 bases in the middle.

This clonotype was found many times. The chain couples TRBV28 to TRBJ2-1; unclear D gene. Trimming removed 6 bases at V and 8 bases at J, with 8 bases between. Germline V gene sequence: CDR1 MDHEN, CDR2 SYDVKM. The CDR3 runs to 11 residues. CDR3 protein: CASSLKYEQFF. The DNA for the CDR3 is TGTGCCAGCAGCTTAAAATATGAGCAGTTCTTC.

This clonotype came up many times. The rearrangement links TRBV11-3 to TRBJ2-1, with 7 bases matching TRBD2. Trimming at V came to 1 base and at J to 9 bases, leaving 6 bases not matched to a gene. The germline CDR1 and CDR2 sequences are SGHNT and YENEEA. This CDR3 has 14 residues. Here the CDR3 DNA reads TGTGCCAGCAGCTTAGCGGGAGGCCGAGTTGAGCAGTTCTTC. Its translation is CASSLAGGRVEQFF.

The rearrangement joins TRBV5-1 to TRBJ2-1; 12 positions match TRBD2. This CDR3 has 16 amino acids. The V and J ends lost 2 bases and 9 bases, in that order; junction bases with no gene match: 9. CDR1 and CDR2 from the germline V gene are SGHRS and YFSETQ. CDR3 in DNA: TGCGCCAGCAGCTTATCTAGCGGGAGGGCCTGGGGTGAGCAGTTCTTC. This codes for CASSLSSGRAWGEQFF.

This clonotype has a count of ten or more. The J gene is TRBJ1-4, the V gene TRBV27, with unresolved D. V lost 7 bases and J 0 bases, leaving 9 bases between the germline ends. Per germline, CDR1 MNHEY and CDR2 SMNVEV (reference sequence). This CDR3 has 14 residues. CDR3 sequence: CASKHGTTNEKLFF. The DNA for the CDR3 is TGTGCCAGCAAACACGGGACAACTAATGAAAAACTGTTTTTT. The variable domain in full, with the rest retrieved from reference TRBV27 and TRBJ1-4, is EAQVTQNPRYLITVTGKKLTVTCSQNMNHEYMSWYRQDPGLGLRQIYYSMNVEVTDKGDVPEGYKVSRKEKRNFPLILESPSPNQTSLYFCASKHGTTNEKLFFGSGTQLSVL.

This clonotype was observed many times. The CDR3 DNA reads as TGCGCCAGCAGCTCTATTACTAGCGCAGAGACCCAGTACTTC. It yields the protein CASSSITSAETQYF. V is TRBV5-1 and J is TRBJ2-5; TRBD2 matches 7 bases. The trim removed 3 bases at V and 4 bases at J, leaving 6 bases unmatched. This CDR3 spans 14 amino acids. Per germline, CDR1 SGHRS and CDR2 YFSETQ.

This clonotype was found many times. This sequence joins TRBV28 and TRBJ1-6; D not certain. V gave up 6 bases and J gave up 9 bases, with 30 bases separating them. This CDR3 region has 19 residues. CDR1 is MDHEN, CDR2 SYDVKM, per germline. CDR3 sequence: CASSPPGVGSKGLGSPLHF. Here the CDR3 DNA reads TGTGCCAGCAGCCCTCCTGGGGTGGGAAGTAAAGGCCTCGGTTCACCCCTCCACTTT. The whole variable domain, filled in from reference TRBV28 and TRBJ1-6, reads DVKVTQSSRYLVKRTGEKVFLECVQDMDHENMFWYRQDPGLGLRLIYFSYDVKMKEKGDIPEGYSVSREKKERFSLILESASTNQTSMYLCASSPPGVGSKGLGSPLHFGNGTRLTVT.

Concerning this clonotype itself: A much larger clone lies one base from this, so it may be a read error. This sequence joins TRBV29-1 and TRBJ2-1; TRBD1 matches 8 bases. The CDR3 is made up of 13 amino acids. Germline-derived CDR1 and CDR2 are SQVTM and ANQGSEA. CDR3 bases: TGCGGCGTTGAGTGGACAGGGTTAAATGAGCAGTTCTTC. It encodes CGVEWTGLNEQFF.

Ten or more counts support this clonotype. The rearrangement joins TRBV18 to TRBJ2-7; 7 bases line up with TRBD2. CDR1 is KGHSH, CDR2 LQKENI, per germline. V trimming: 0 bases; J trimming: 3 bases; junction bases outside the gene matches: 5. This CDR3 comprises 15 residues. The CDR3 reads CASSPPTRGSYEQYF. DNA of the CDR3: TGTGCCAGCTCACCACCCACTCGCGGGAGCTACGAGCAGTACTTC. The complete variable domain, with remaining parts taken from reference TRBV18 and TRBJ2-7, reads NAGVMQNPRHLVRRRGQEARLRCSPMKGHSHVYWYRQLPEEGLKFMVYLQKENIIDESGMPKERFSAEFPKEGPSILRIQQVVRGDSAAYFCASSPPTRGSYEQYFGPGTRLTVT.

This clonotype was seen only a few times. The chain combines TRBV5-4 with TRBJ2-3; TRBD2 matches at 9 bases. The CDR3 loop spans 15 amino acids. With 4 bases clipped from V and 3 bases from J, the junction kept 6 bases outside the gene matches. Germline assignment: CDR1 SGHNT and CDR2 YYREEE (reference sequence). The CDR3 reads CASSPGTSRTDTQYF. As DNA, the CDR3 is TGTGCCAGCAGCCCCGGGACTAGCCGTACAGATACGCAGTATTTT.

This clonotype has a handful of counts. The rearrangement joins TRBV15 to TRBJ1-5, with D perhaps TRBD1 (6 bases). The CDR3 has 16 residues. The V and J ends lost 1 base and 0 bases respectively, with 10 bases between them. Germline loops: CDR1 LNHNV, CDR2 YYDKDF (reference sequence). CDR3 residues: CATSRAGAHSNQPQHF. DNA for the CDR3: TGTGCCACCAGCAGAGCAGGGGCCCATAGCAATCAGCCCCAGCATTTT.

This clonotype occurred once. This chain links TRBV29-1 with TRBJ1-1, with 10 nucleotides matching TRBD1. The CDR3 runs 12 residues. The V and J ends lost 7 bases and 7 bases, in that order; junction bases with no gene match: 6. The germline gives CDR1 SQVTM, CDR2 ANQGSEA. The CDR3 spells CSAGGDRGEAFF. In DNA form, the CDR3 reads TGCAGCGCTGGGGGGGACAGGGGTGAAGCTTTCTTT.

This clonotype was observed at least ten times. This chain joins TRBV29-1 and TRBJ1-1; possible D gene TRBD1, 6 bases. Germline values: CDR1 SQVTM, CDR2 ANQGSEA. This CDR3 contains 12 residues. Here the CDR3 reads CSCRGVGTEAFF. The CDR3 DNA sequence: TGCAGTTGCAGGGGCGTCGGCACTGAAGCTTTCTTT.